This T cell receptor beta chain is drawn from a study of shared clonotypes between healthy human individuals. Study as a whole: The study enrolled a couple of women and a few men aged 18 to 49.

The V end lost 7 bases, the J end lost 3 bases, and 12 bases lay between the germline ends. The V gene's germline CDR1 is SNHLY and CDR2 FYNNEI. The CDR3 spans 13 residues. A CD45RA-negative memory subset and a CD45RA+ naive subset were separated from the CD4+ cells. Profiling relied on immunoSEQ multiplex PCR, and the TCRdb table lists in-frame clones only, not all of them. This sample has 1.4 million or so clones, with about 98.5% found just once. The sequencing input was naive CD4+ T cells sorted from blood. The subset: CD45RA+ positively selected. The clonotype was recovered from a man aged 30 to 39 in good health. The chain joins TRBV2 to TRBJ1-1, with TRBD1 as a possible D gene (5 bases). The CDR3: CASTPDIDTEAFF. The CDR3 DNA reads as TGTGCCAGCACCCCGGACATTGACACTGAAGCTTTCTTT.